The 29 T cell receptor beta chains in this list originate from one sample, sequenced in a study of blood T cell repertoires in COVID-19. The repertoire was sequenced with immunoSEQ multiplex PCR; TCRdb's copy has only in-frame clones and lacks some. The sample includes some 200,000 clones, around four fifths of them seen just once. Material for sequencing was peripheral blood. These receptors originate from an older woman who had recovered from COVID-19.

J is TRBJ1-1 and V is TRBV2; D unresolved. Germline assignment: CDR1 SNHLY and CDR2 FYNNEI. The CDR3 covers 11 residues. Deletions cut 6 bases from V and 7 bases from J, with 9 bases between. The DNA of the CDR3 is TGTGCCAGCAGGCGGGAGGGTGAAGCTTTCTTT. Translated, it gives CASRREGEAFF.

The chain recombines TRBV7-9 with TRBJ1-2; D is undetermined. The CDR3 extends over 12 amino acids. V was shortened by 4 bases and J by 8 bases, with 11 bases between the two germline ends. Germline lookup yields CDR1 SEHNR and CDR2 FQNEAQ (reference sequence). CDR3 sequence: CASSSEGVGYTF. For the CDR3, the DNA is TGTGCCAGCAGCTCCGAGGGCGTCGGCTACACCTTC. Drawing the rest from reference TRBV7-9 and TRBJ1-2, the complete variable domain is DTGVSQNPRHKITKRGQNVTFRCDPISEHNRLYWYRQTLGQGPEFLTYFQNEAQLEKSRLLSDRFSAERPKGSFSTLEIQRTEQGDSAMYLCASSSEGVGYTFGSGTRLTVV.

The genes are TRBV2 and TRBJ2-2, with 10 positions matching TRBD2. Germline CDR1 SNHLY, CDR2 FYNNEI. Unmatched junction bases numbered 5, after V lost 3 bases and J lost 4 bases. CDR3 size: 16 residues. The CDR3 coding sequence is TGTGCCAGCAGTGACAGCGGGGGGGCTGTCACCGGGGAGCTGTTTTTT. Translating it yields CASSDSGGAVTGELFF.

This chain connects TRBV28 to TRBJ1-6, with 9 bases that match TRBD1. The CDR3 has 16 residues. V shed 3 bases, J shed 9 bases, and the junction held 9 bases outside the gene matches. In germline, CDR1 is MDHEN, CDR2 SYDVKM. CDR3 residues: CASSFPLYRGRSPLHF. In nucleotides, the CDR3 is TGTGCCAGCAGTTTCCCTTTGTACAGGGGGCGTTCACCCCTCCACTTT.

The chain uses TRBV6-7 and TRBJ1-1; TRBD1 aligns across 8 bases. TRBV6-7 is known as an ORF, though its function is uncertain. This CDR3 spans 14 amino acids. V lost 9 bases, J lost 0 bases, and 6 bases stayed unmatched. The CDR3 DNA reads TGTGCCAGAAGGACAGGGAGAATGAACACTGAAGCTTTCTTT. This sequence encodes CARRTGRMNTEAFF.

This clone was seen only once. V gene TRBV27 combines with J gene TRBJ1-3; possibly TRBD1 for D (6 bases). The CDR3 is 14 amino acids. CDR1 is MNHEY and CDR2 is SMNVEV in the germline V gene (reference sequence). The ends were cut back, 4 bases at V and 4 bases at J, with 11 bases in the middle. The CDR3 is CASSSSGVGNTIYF. The CDR3, as DNA: TGTGCCAGCAGTTCGTCAGGGGTGGGAAACACCATATATTTT.

The chain uses TRBV19 and TRBJ2-3, with 7 bases fitting TRBD2. The length of the CDR3 is 13 residues. Losses at the gene ends were 6 bases for V and 4 bases for J; bases not matched to a gene: 4. CDR1 is LNHDA and CDR2 is SQIVND in the germline V gene (reference sequence). Here the CDR3 DNA reads TGTGCCAGTAGACCTACTAGCGCAGATACGCAGTATTTT. This encodes CASRPTSADTQYF.

CDR3 coding DNA: TGTGCCAGCAGCTCCGGGACAGCTTCACCCCTCCACTTT. As protein: CASSSGTASPLHF. The V gene is TRBV7-3, the J gene TRBJ1-6, with 7 bases matching TRBD1. Germline CDR1 is SGHTA and CDR2 is FQGTGA. Germline trimming cut 4 bases from V and 9 bases from J; bases unmatched to any gene: 3. CDR3 length equals 13 residues.

J is TRBJ1-5 and V is TRBV2, with D possibly being TRBD1 (5 bases). The germline V gene encodes CDR1 SNHLY and CDR2 FYNNEI. Trimming took 4 bases from V and 3 from J, leaving 13 bases between them. The length of the CDR3 is 15 residues. The CDR3 loop reads CASSVQGANNQPQHF. The CDR3 DNA sequence: TGTGCCAGCAGTGTACAAGGGGCGAACAATCAGCCCCAGCATTTT.

The chain recombines TRBV2 with TRBJ1-2; no firm D call. Trimming stripped 8 bases from V and 4 bases from J, with 8 bases between. From germline, CDR1 is SNHLY and CDR2 FYNNEI. The CDR3 length is 11 residues. The CDR3 nucleotides are TGTGCCAGCCGTGGGAGCTATGGCTACACCTTC. It yields the protein CASRGSYGYTF.

This chain links TRBV7-3 with TRBJ2-1, with 9 bases fitting TRBD2. In germline, CDR1 is SGHTA, CDR2 FQGTGA. V lost 4 bases to trimming and J lost 4 bases; unmatched junction nucleotides: 5. The CDR3 sequence is 15 residues long. In DNA, the CDR3 is TGTGCCAGCAGCTACAGCGGGGGGTCTTACAATGAGCAGTTCTTC. It codes for CASSYSGGSYNEQFF.

The J gene is TRBJ1-4, the V gene TRBV6-5, with D possibly matching TRBD1 (6 bases). The V end was cut by 8 bases, the J end by 6 bases, with 13 bases between. The V gene's germline CDR1 is MNHEY and CDR2 SVGAGI. This CDR3 region has 13 residues. The CDR3 coding sequence is TGTGCCAGCGGCAGGGGAGTGGATGAAAAACTGTTTTTT. This encodes CASGRGVDEKLFF.

The chain is built from TRBV5-1 and TRBJ2-2, with D perhaps matching TRBD1 (6 bases). This CDR3 comprises 15 residues. V was pared by 4 bases and J by 2 bases, with 12 bases between. Per the germline V gene, CDR1 is SGHRS and CDR2 is YFSETQ. The CDR3 nucleotides read TGCGCCAGCAGCCCGCGGACAGTCAACACCGGGGAGCTGTTTTTT. It yields the protein CASSPRTVNTGELFF.

The chain joins TRBV6-1 to TRBJ2-7; D is uncertain. The CDR3 is 11 residues long. CDR1 and CDR2 from the germline V gene are MNHNS and SASEGT. V lost 5 bases, J lost 6 bases, and 8 bases lay in between. The CDR3: CASSPSLEQYF. The CDR3 DNA follows: TGTGCCAGCAGTCCTAGTCTCGAGCAGTACTTC.

V gene TRBV14 combines with J gene TRBJ2-1; 10 nucleotides agree with TRBD2. The V segment lost 0 bases and the J segment 4 bases; nucleotides outside the gene matches: 9. Germline CDR1 and CDR2: SGHDN and FVKESK. CDR3 length: 18 residues. CDR3 sequence (DNA): TGTGCCAGCAGCCAAGATCTAGCGGGGGCCTTACTATACAATGAGCAGTTCTTC. This codes for CASSQDLAGALLYNEQFF.

The genes are TRBV4-1 and TRBJ1-6, with a tentative D call TRBD1 (5 bases). V lost 4 bases to trimming and J lost 10 bases, with 20 bases between them. The CDR3 runs 16 residues. Germline V gene lookup returns CDR1 MGHRA and CDR2 YSYEKL. The CDR3 coding sequence is TGCGCCAGCAGCCGAATCCCGCCCGGGGGGGAATCACCCCTCCACTTT. It is translated as CASSRIPPGGESPLHF.

This chain uses TRBV27 with TRBJ2-7; D is possibly TRBD1 (5 bases). The CDR3 has 13 residues. With 6 bases removed from V and 0 bases from J, the gap between germline ends came to 9 bases. Germline CDR1 is MNHEY and CDR2 is SMNVEV (reference sequence). The CDR3 spells CASSHRISYEQYF. The DNA for the CDR3 is TGTGCCAGCAGCCACAGGATCTCCTACGAGCAGTACTTC.

This chain joins TRBV3-1 (or the pseudogene TRBV3-2) and TRBJ2-1, with 10 bases identical to TRBD2. The germline gives CDR1 LGHDT, CDR2 YNNKEL (reference sequence). This CDR3 region has 16 residues. J gave up 2 bases and V 2 bases, and 3 bases lay outside the gene matches. CDR3 residues: CASSQTSGVTYNEQFF. The CDR3 region has the DNA TGTGCCAGCAGCCAAACTAGCGGGGTAACCTACAATGAGCAGTTCTTC.

This chain joins TRBV27 and TRBJ2-7; 8 bases align to TRBD2. Germline V CDR1 and CDR2: MNHEY, SMNVEV (reference sequence). V lost 5 bases, J lost 5 bases, and 11 bases stayed unmatched. The CDR3 extends over 15 amino acids. The CDR3 spells CASSGGISGVNEQYF. The DNA of the CDR3 is TGTGCCAGCAGTGGGGGGATTAGCGGGGTCAACGAGCAGTACTTC.

The V and J genes are TRBV7-9 and TRBJ1-2; 12 nucleotides agree with TRBD1. From germline, CDR1 is SEHNR and CDR2 FQNEAQ (reference sequence). The CDR3 consists of 14 residues. Germline trimming cut 4 bases from V and 7 bases from J; bases unmatched to any gene: 4. CDR3 DNA: TGTGCCAGCAGCTGGGGACAGGGGGCAAGTGGCTACACCTTC. Encoded protein: CASSWGQGASGYTF.

The V call is TRBV6-2 or TRBV6-3, the J call TRBJ2-1; 10 bases fit TRBD2. The CDR3 extends over 14 amino acids. The trim removed 5 bases at V and 8 bases at J, leaving 6 bases unmatched. Per germline, CDR1 MNHEY and CDR2 SVGEGT. CDR3 bases: TGTGCCAGCAGTCTAGCGGGGGCGGTGGATGAGCAGTTCTTC. Its translation: CASSLAGAVDEQFF.

The V call is TRBV19, the J call TRBJ2-7; 9 bases line up with TRBD1. From germline, CDR1 is LNHDA and CDR2 SQIVND (reference sequence). V gave up 3 bases and J gave up 5 bases; unmatched junction bases: 11. This CDR3 comprises 16 residues. Here the CDR3 reads CASSMPYTGGGDEQYF. The CDR3 DNA follows: TGTGCCAGTAGTATGCCGTATACAGGGGGCGGCGACGAGCAGTACTTC.

For the CDR3, the DNA is TGTGCTAGTGGCCGAAGCGGGGGGGAGACCCAGTACTTC. Its translation is CASGRSGGETQYF. The chain recombines TRBV12-5 with TRBJ2-5; 9 bases map to TRBD2. The CDR3 contains 13 residues. Germline loops: CDR1 LGHNT, CDR2 FRNRAP. V lost 6 bases to trimming and J lost 5 bases; unmatched junction nucleotides: 4.

Concerning this clone: Germline is not matched at one junction end, which may reflect a read error. This rearrangement joins TRBV7-7 to TRBJ2-2; D is possibly TRBD2 (6 bases). Germline CDR1 SSHAT, CDR2 FNYEAQ (reference sequence). This CDR3 has 19 residues. The CDR3 nucleotides are TGTGCTAGCAGCTTAGGGGAGGACACCATACATCCGAACACCGGGGAGCTGTTTTTT. Translation gives CASSLGEDTIHPNTGELFF.

This chain joins TRBV25-1 and TRBJ1-4; D possibly corresponds to TRBD1 (5 bases). The CDR3 runs to 16 residues. Deletions cut 3 bases from V and 5 bases from J, with 16 bases between. Looked up from germline, CDR1 is MGHDK and CDR2 is SYGVNS. CDR3 nucleotides: TGTGCCAGCAGTGACAAGCAGGGAATCTACAATGAAAAACTGTTTTTT. Protein sequence: CASSDKQGIYNEKLFF.

The CDR3 DNA reads as TGTGCCAGCAGCGTCCTAGCGGGAGCTCACAATGAGCAGTTCTTC. Translating gives CASSVLAGAHNEQFF. The chain carries TRBV11-3 and TRBJ2-1; 10 bases fit TRBD2. The CDR3 loop spans 15 amino acids. J was trimmed by 5 bases and V by 5 bases; bases with no gene match: 6. Germline CDR1 SGHNT, CDR2 YENEEA. The variable domain in full, completed from reference TRBV11-3 and TRBJ2-1, reads EAGVVQSPRYKIIEKKQPVAFWCNPISGHNTLYWYLQNLGQGPELLIRYENEEAVDDSQLPKDRFSAERLKGVDSTLKIQPAELGDSAVYLCASSVLAGAHNEQFFGPGTRLTVL.

Only a few counts were recorded for this clone. The chain uses TRBV5-3 and TRBJ2-1; 10 nucleotides align to TRBD1. TRBV5-3 is an ORF, and what it does is uncertain. This CDR3 is 15 amino acids long. J was trimmed by 6 bases and V by 0 bases; bases with no gene match: 3. CDR3 protein: CARSLDRTGGNEQFF. Written as DNA, the CDR3 is TGTGCCAGAAGCTTGGATCGGACAGGGGGCAATGAGCAGTTCTTC.

The chain combines TRBV5-6 with TRBJ2-3, with D hard to call. Germline values: CDR1 SGHDT, CDR2 YYEEEE. V was clipped by 0 bases and J by 8 bases, with 13 bases between them. This CDR3 has 14 residues. The CDR3 loop reads CASSLVSGDPTQYF. The CDR3 DNA reads TGTGCCAGCAGCTTGGTGTCAGGCGATCCTACGCAGTATTTT.

This chain connects TRBV9 to TRBJ2-7; 14 nucleotides agree with TRBD2. Losses at the gene ends were 3 bases for V and 4 bases for J; bases not matched to a gene: 6. Germline V lookup: CDR1 SGDLS, CDR2 YYNGEE. This CDR3 region has 16 residues. The CDR3 here is CASSAGLAGGPYEQYF. The CDR3 coding sequence is TGTGCCAGCAGCGCTGGACTAGCGGGGGGTCCGTACGAGCAGTACTTC.